This T cell receptor beta chain was documented in a study of cytomegalovirus exposure and HLA in healthy donors. In the PCR, 60 Vbeta and 13 Jbeta primers were used. Some clones are missing from TCRdb's copy, which holds only in-frame ones; the method was immunoSEQ multiplex PCR. The sample yields about 98,000 clones, over 70% seen once. With regard to this clone: The antigen is unknown.

CDR1 is MNHEY, CDR2 SMNVEV, per germline (reference sequence). Trimming pared 5 bases from V and 2 bases from J, leaving 13 bases between. The CDR3 length is 15 residues. Study-wide results and caveats: Researchers reportedly found TCR beta sequences accurately predicted most subjects' HLA-A and HLA-B alleles. Follow-up analysis later connected one missense variant in DCLRE1C with trimming of TCR beta V- and J-genes.

Sequenced material: PBMCs. The chain combines TRBV27 with TRBJ1-5, with D unresolved. This sequence was found in a man younger than 35 in good health and CMV-seropositive. DNA of the CDR3: TGTGCCAGCAGTCCAGTCAGTTTGGGCAATCAGCCCCAGCATTTT. Its translation is CASSPVSLGNQPQHF.